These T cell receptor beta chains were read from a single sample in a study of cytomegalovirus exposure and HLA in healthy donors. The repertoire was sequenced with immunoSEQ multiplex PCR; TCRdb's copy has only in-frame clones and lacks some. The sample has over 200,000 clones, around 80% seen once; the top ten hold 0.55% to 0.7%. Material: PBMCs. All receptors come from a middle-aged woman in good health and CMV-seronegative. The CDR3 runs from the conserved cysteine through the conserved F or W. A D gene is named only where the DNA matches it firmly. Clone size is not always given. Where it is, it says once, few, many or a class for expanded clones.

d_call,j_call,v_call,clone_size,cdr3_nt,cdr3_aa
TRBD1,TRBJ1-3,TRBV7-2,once,TGTGCCAGCAGCTTGAAGGACAGGGCTGGAAACACCATATATTTT,CASSLKDRAGNTIYF
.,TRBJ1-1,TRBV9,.,TGTGCCAGCAGCGTCGACCGGGACTCCTTAACACTGATCTTT,CASSVDRDSLTLIF
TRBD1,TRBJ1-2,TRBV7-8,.,TGTGCCAGCAGCCCGATACCCGCAGGGGGGTATGGCTACACCTTC,CASSPIPAGGYGYTF
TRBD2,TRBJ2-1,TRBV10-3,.,TGTGCCATCAGGACTAGCGGGGTCCAATACAATGAGCAGTTCTTC,CAIRTSGVQYNEQFF
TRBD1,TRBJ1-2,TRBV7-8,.,TGTGCCAGCAGCAAACCGGGACAGGGAAAGGGTGGCTACACCTTC,CASSKPGQGKGGYTF
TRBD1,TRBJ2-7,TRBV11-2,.,TGTGCCAGCAGCTCCGGGACAGCTCCCGGCGAGCAGTACTTC,CASSSGTAPGEQYF
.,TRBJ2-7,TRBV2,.,TGTGCCAGCTCACGGGCTTATGGGGCTTTAGAGCAGTACTTC,CASSRAYGALEQYF
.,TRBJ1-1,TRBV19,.,TGTGCCAGTAGCCATCAGGGCAGGGACACTGAAGCTTTCTTT,CASSHQGRDTEAFF
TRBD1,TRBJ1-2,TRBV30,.,TGTGCCTGGAGTGGAGAGACCGGGACAGGAAATGGCTACACCTTC,CAWSGETGTGNGYTF
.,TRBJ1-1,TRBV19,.,TGTGCCAGTAGAGTAGGAGGGAACACTGAAGCTTTCTTT,CASRVGGNTEAFF
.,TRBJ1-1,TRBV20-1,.,TGCAGTGCTAGCCCCGGGGCTTTCTTT,CSASPGAFF
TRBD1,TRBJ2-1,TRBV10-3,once,TGTGCCATCAGTCACGGGACAGGGGGCCATGATGAGCAGTTCTTC,CAISHGTGGHDEQFF
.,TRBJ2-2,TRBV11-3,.,TGTGCCAGCAGCTGGCAGCGGGCGAACACCGGGGAGCTGTTTTTT,CASSWQRANTGELFF
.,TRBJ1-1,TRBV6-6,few,TGTGCCACTACTGAAGCTTTCTTT,CATTEAFF
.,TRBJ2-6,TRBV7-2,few,TGTGCCAGCAGCTCCGGGATAGGGTCCGGGGCCAACGTCCTGACTTTC,CASSSGIGSGANVLTF
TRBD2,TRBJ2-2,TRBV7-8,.,TGTGCCAGCAGCCTCGGACTAGCGGGGGGGCAGGGGGAGCTGTTTTTT,CASSLGLAGGQGELFF
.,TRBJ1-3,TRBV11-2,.,TGTGCCAGCAGCTCGGACAGAGGAAACACCATATATTTT,CASSSDRGNTIYF
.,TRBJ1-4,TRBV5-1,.,TGCGCCAGCAGTGTGGGTGACAGAACGTATGAAAAACTGTTTTTT,CASSVGDRTYEKLFF
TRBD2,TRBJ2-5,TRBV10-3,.,TGTGCCATCAGTGGAGCGGGGGGGATTCAAGAGACCCAGTACTTC,CAISGAGGIQETQYF
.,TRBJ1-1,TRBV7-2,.,TGTGCCAGCAGCTTAGCGCAGGGATTCGAGACTGAAGCTTTCTTT,CASSLAQGFETEAFF
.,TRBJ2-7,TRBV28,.,TGTGCCAGCAGTTCGCGACAATCTTCCTACGAGCAGTACTTC,CASSSRQSSYEQYF
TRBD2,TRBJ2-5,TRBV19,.,TGTGCCAGTACCAAGACTAGCGGGGCGGAGACCCAGTACTTC,CASTKTSGAETQYF
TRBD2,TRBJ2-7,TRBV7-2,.,TGTGCCAGCAGCCCCCGAGGACTAGCGGGTTCCTCCTACGAGCAGTACTTC,CASSPRGLAGSSYEQYF
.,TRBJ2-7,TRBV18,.,TGTGCCAGCTCACCAAGGGGCGGTGGTTACGAGCAGTACTTC,CASSPRGGGYEQYF
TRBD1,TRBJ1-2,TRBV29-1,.,TGCAGCGTTGATCGGCCGGACAGGGACAACTATGGCTACACCTTC,CSVDRPDRDNYGYTF
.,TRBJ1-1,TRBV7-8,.,TGTGCCAGCAGCTCCTTGGGGGCAGGGAACACTGAAGCTTTCTTT,CASSSLGAGNTEAFF
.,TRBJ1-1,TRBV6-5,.,TGTGCCAGCAGTTACTCGAGGATCATGAACACTGAAGCTTTCTTT,CASSYSRIMNTEAFF
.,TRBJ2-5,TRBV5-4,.,TGTGCCAGCAGCTTGAGCTTACAAGAGACCCAGTACTTC,CASSLSLQETQYF
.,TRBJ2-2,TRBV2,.,TGTGCCAGCAGCTACAGGCGGAACGGGGAGCTGTTTTTT,CASSYRRNGELFF
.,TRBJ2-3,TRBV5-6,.,TGTGCCAGCAGCTTCTTCCGGAGCACAGATACGCAGTATTTT,CASSFFRSTDTQYF
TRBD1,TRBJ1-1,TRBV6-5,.,TGTGCCAGCAGTTACTCTGGGACAGGGATTACTGAAGCTTTCTTT,CASSYSGTGITEAFF
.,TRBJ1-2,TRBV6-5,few,TGTGCCAGCAGTTACTCGACTTGGGGCTTAAGCTATGGCTACACCTTC,CASSYSTWGLSYGYTF
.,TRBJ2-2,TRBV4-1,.,TGCGCCAGCACCGTGGGGGCGGATTCGCGGGAGCTGTTTTTT,CASTVGADSRELFF
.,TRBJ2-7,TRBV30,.,TGTGCCTGGAGTTCGCTGGCAGGGGCCTACGAGCAGTACTTC,CAWSSLAGAYEQYF
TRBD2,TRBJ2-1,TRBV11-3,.,TGTGCCTCCTCCTACCGGGGGGCGGGGGGGCAGTCCTACAATGAGCAGTTCTTC,CASSYRGAGGQSYNEQFF
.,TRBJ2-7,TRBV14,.,TGTGCCAGCAGCCAAGATCACAGATACGAGCAGTACTTC,CASSQDHRYEQYF
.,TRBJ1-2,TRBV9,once,TGTGCCAGCAGCCCCCTTCTGAGGGAAGGCTACACCTTC,CASSPLLREGYTF
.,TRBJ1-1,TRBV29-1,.,TGCAGCGTTTCGTGGGTAGTAGGAGGGGATCACGAAGCTTTCTTT,CSVSWVVGGDHEAFF
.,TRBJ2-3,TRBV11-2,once,TGTGCCAGCAGCGCACAAAGCACAGATACGCAGTATTTT,CASSAQSTDTQYF
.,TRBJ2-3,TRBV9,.,TGTGCCAGCAGCGTAAAGCCAAGTAGCACAGATACGCAGTATTTT,CASSVKPSSTDTQYF
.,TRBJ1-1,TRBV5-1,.,TGCGCCAGCAGCTTGAGGGGCACTGAAGCTTTCTTT,CASSLRGTEAFF